These T cell receptor delta chains were read from a single sample in a study of γδ T cells in repeated Plasmodium falciparum infection. TCRdb ran CATT on the multiplex PCR reads. In the table there are 50,000 or so delta-chain clones, around 1.6% of which are singletons. The sequenced sample was gamma-delta T cells from blood. These receptors came from a pool of human donors (malaria-infected and uninfected, not separated). Both conserved end residues are part of each CDR3. D genes are given only for firm matches. Rows give clone size only sometimes, using once, few, many, or a class for an expanded clone.

TRDJ1 | NA | TRDV3 | many | CAFIRGTYTDKLIF | TGTGCCTTTATCCGGGGGACATACACCGATAAACTCATCTTT
TRDJ1 | TRDD3 | TRDV1 | many | CALGDTHGRNYWGIPPSLYTDKLIF | TGTGCTCTTGGGGATACCCACGGGAGGAACTACTGGGGGATACCCCCATCCTTGTACACCGATAAACTCATCTTT
TRDJ1 | NA | TRDV1 | many | CALGDPTTRDDKLIF | TGTGCTCTTGGGGACCCAACAACTCGGGACGATAAACTCATCTTT
TRDJ1 | NA | TRDV1 | many | CALGDQTHIVLPSQPGIPTYTDKLIF | TGTGCTCTTGGGGACCAAACTCATATAGTGCTTCCATCTCAACCGGGGATTCCTACGTACACCGATAAACTCATCTTT
TRDJ1 | TRDD3 | TRDV2 | many | CACDSWGKVSDKLIF | TGTGCCTGTGACTCCTGGGGGAAGGTTTCCGATAAACTCATCTTT
TRDJ1 | TRDD3 | TRDV1 | many | CALGELLHSFPYWGILHTDKLIF | TGTGCTCTTGGGGAACTGCTGCATTCCTTTCCTTACTGGGGGATACTTCACACCGATAAACTCATCTTT
TRDJ1 | TRDD3 | TRDV2 | many | CACDPVLGVHMGNKLIF | TGTGCCTGTGATCCAGTACTGGGGGTCCATATGGGGAATAAACTCATCTTT
TRDJ1 | NA | TRDV1 | medium-sized | CALGEAAGVPNKLIF | TGTGCTCTTGGGGAAGCGGCTGGGGTCCCGAATAAACTCATCTTT
TRDJ1 | TRDD3 | TRDV2 | many | CACDGITGGQYTDKLIF | TGTGCCTGTGACGGAATTACTGGGGGTCAGTACACCGATAAACTCATCTTT
TRDJ1 | NA | TRDV2 | many | CACDPLSGFHDKLIF | TGTGCCTGTGACCCTCTTTCGGGATTTCACGATAAACTCATCTTT
TRDJ1 | TRDD3 | TRDV1 | many | CALGEGLPRLIYWGIPLNTDKLIF | TGTGCTCTTGGGGAAGGGCTTCCTAGGTTGATTTACTGGGGGATCCCCCTTAACACCGATAAACTCATCTTT
TRDJ1 | TRDD3 | TRDV2 | many | CACDTVGDIATDKLIF | TGTGCCTGTGACACCGTGGGGGATATCGCAACCGATAAACTCATCTTT
TRDJ1 | NA | TRDV1 | many | CALGIEGGHPQYTDKLIF | TGTGCTCTTGGGATAGAAGGGGGTCACCCCCAGTACACCGATAAACTCATCTTT
TRDJ1 | TRDD3 | TRDV1 | many | CALGELSPTTGGYEDKLIF | TGTGCTCTTGGGGAACTTTCCCCCACTACTGGGGGATACGAGGATAAACTCATCTTT
TRDJ1 | TRDD3 | TRDV1 | NA | CALGELNPKKSPGGYLSPDKLIF | TGTGCTCTTGGGGAACTAAATCCAAAAAAGTCCCCTGGGGGATATTTGTCCCCCGATAAACTCATCTTT
TRDJ1 | NA | TRDV1 | many | CALGEGALLPGAGGLSYLYTDKLIF | TGTGCTCTTGGGGAAGGGGCCCTCCTACCGGGGGCTGGGGGTCTATCTTACCTCTACACCGATAAACTCATCTTT
TRDJ1 | TRDD3 | TRDV1 | many | CALGGARPPPSPNWGTTDKLIF | TGTGCTCTTGGGGGCGCCCGACCTCCCCCTTCCCCCAACTGGGGGACCACCGATAAACTCATCTTT
TRDJ1 | TRDD3 | TRDV1 | medium-sized | CALGELQSSYTKTGGYASSPDKLIF | TGTGCTCTTGGGGAACTACAGTCTTCCTACACAAAAACTGGGGGATACGCGTCCTCCCCCGATAAACTCATCTTT
TRDJ1 | TRDD3 | TRDV1 | many | CALGELVSGWGNKLIF | TGTGCTCTTGGGGAACTGGTCTCCGGCTGGGGGAATAAACTCATCTTT
TRDJ1 | TRDD3 | TRDV1 | many | CALGERESGTGGQPYTDKLIF | TGTGCTCTTGGGGAACGGGAATCAGGCACTGGGGGCCAACCTTACACCGATAAACTCATCTTT
TRDJ3 | NA | TRDV2 | many | CACDTLRGSSWDTRQMFF | TGTGCCTGTGACACCCTTCGGGGGAGCTCCTGGGACACCCGACAGATGTTTTTC
TRDJ1 | NA | TRDV1 | medium-sized | CALGEKGRPWTKWGYTDKLIF | TGTGCTCTTGGGGAAAAAGGCCGACCATGGACTAAATGGGGGTACACCGATAAACTCATCTTT
TRDJ1 | NA | TRDV1 | many | CALGELHLFKGPSTDKLIF | TGTGCTCTTGGGGAACTACACCTCTTTAAAGGTCCGAGCACCGATAAACTCATCTTT
TRDJ1 | NA | TRDV1 | many | CALGESSTCGDGYTDKLIF | TGTGCTCTTGGGGAATCCTCTACGTGCGGGGATGGGTACACCGATAAACTCATCTTT
TRDJ1 | TRDD3 | TRDV2 | medium-sized | CACDTVRDTYDKLIF | TGTGCCTGTGACACCGTAAGGGATACGTACGATAAACTCATCTTT
TRDJ1 | TRDD3 | TRDV2 | many | CACNLLGDAYTDKLIF | TGTGCCTGTAATTTACTGGGGGATGCGTACACCGATAAACTCATCTTT
TRDJ1 | TRDD3 | TRDV1 | many | CALGELADLDTGGYTDKLIF | TGTGCTCTTGGGGAACTAGCAGATCTCGATACTGGGGGATACACCGATAAACTCATCTTT
TRDJ1 | NA | TRDV1 | many | CALGSNVARASPPGADKLIF | TGTGCTCTTGGGTCGAACGTAGCGAGAGCCTCGCCGCCGGGGGCCGATAAACTCATCTTT
TRDJ1 | TRDD3 | TRDV1 | many | CALGELQLTLLGDRADKLIF | TGTGCTCTTGGGGAACTCCAACTGACGCTACTGGGGGATAGGGCCGATAAACTCATCTTT
TRDJ1 | TRDD3 | TRDV1 | many | CALGIQLGDTLHPPKLIF | TGTGCTCTTGGGATCCAGCTGGGGGATACGCTTCATCCACCGAAACTCATCTTT
TRDJ1 | TRDD3 | TRDV1 | medium-sized | CALGVCSYATRNWGITGFTDKLIF | TGTGCTCTTGGGGTTTGTTCCTACGCTACGAGAAACTGGGGGATAACAGGATTCACCGATAAACTCATCTTT
TRDJ2 | TRDD3 | TRDV1 | few | CALGFSYLQDLGDTRAEKPFF | TGTGCTCTTGGGTTTTCCTACCTGCAAGACCTGGGGGATACTCGGGCAGAAAAACCCTTCTTT
TRDJ1 | NA | TRDV1 | medium-sized | CALGNCILQIPGDTDKLIF | TGTGCTCTTGGGAACTGTATCCTACAGATACCGGGGGATACCGATAAACTCATCTTT
TRDJ1 | NA | TRDV1 | many | CALGEHPSYQITSYTDKLIF | TGTGCTCTTGGGGAGCACCCCTCGTATCAAATTACTTCGTACACCGATAAACTCATCTTT
TRDJ1 | TRDD3 | TRDV1 | many | CALGELSVYAGPGGYGTALDTDKLIF | TGTGCTCTTGGGGAACTTTCCGTCTACGCGGGACCTGGGGGATACGGGACAGCTTTGGACACCGATAAACTCATCTTT